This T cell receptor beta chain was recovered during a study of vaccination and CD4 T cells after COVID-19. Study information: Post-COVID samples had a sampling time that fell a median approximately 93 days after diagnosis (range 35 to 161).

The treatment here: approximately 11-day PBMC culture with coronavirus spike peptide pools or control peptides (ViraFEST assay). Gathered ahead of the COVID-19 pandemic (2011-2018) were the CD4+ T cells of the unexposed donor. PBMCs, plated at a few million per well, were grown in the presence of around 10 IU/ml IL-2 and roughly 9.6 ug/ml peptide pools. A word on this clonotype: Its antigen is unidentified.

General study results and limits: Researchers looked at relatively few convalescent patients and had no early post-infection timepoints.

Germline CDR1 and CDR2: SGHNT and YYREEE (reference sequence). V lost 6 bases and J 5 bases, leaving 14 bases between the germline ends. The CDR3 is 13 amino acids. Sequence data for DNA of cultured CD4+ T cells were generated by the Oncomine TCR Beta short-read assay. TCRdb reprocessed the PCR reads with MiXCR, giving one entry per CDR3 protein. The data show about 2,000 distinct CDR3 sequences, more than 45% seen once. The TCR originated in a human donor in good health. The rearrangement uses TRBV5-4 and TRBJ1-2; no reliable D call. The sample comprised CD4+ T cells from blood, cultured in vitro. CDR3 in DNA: TGTGCCAGCAACGAACGTAGCGGATATGGCTACACCTTC. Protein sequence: CASNERSGYGYTF.